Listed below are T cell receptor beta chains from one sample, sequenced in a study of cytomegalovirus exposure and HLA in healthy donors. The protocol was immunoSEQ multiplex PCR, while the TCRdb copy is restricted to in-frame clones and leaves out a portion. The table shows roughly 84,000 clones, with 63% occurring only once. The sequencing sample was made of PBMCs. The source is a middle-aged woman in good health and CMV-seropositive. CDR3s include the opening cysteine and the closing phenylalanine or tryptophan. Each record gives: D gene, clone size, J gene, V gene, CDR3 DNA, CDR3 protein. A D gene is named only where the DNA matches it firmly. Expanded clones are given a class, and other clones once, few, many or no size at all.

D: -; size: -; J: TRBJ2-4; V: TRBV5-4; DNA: TGTGCCAGCAGCGAGGGCCCCCGCGGGGGCTCATTGAGCAAAAACATTCAGTACTTC; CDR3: CASSEGPRGGSLSKNIQYF
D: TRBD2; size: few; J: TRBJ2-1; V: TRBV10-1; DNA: TGCGCCAGCAGTGAGTTTGGACTAGCGGGAGGGCCTAGCTCCTACAATGAGCAGTTCTTC; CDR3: CASSEFGLAGGPSSYNEQFF
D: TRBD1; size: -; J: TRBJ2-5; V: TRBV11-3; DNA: TGTGCCAGCAGCTTAGGGGGACAGCAAGAGACCCAGTACTTC; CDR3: CASSLGGQQETQYF
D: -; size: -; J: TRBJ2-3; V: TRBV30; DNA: TGTGCTAGGGACTTTGGATACGCAGATACGCAGTATTTT; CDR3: CARDFGYADTQYF
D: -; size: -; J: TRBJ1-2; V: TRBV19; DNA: TGTGCCAGTGGGCAGGGGCCCGTTAACTATGGCTACACCTTC; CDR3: CASGQGPVNYGYTF
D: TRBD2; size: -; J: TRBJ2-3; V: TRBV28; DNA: TGTGCCAGCATTAGCGTTCTAGCGGACACAGATACGCAGTATTTT; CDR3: CASISVLADTDTQYF
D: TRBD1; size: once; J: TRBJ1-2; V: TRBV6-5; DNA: TGTGCCAGCGGGGGACAGGGGAAATATGGCTACACCTTC; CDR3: CASGGQGKYGYTF
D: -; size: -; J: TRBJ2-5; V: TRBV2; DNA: TGTGCCAGCACGGTTCGGGAGACCCAGTACTTC; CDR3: CASTVRETQYF
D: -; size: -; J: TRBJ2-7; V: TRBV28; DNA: TGTGCCAGCGGTCCTGACTTCGAGCAGTACTTC; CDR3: CASGPDFEQYF
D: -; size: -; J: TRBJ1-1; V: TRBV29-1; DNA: TGCAGCGTGGAAGGTAGCCAGGGAACTGAAGCTTTCTTT; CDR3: CSVEGSQGTEAFF
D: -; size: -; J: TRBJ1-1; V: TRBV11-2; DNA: TGTGCCAGCAGCTTGGAGCGTACGGGGACTGAAGCTTTCTTT; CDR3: CASSLERTGTEAFF
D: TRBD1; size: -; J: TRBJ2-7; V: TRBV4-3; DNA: TGCGCCAGCAGCAGGGACAGGGGACCCTACGAGCAGTACTTC; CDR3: CASSRDRGPYEQYF
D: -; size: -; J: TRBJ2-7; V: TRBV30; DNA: TGTGCCTGGAGTGGGGCGGGTTTCTCCTACGAGCAGTACTTC; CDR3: CAWSGAGFSYEQYF
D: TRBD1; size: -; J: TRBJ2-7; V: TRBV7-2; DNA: TGTGCCAGCAGCCTCCCACAGGGGCGGTACGAGCAGTACTTC; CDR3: CASSLPQGRYEQYF
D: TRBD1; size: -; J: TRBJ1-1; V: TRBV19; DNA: TGTGCCAGTAGTACACACAGGGGGCAAAGTACTCTGGACACTGAAGCTTTCTTT; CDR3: CASSTHRGQSTLDTEAFF
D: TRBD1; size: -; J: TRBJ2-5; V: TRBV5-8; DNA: TGTGCCAGCACCCCGACAGGGGGGGAGACCCAGTACTTC; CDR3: CASTPTGGETQYF
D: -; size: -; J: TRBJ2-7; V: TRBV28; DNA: TGTGCCAGCACCTGGGGCCAGTCCTACGAGCAGTACTTC; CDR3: CASTWGQSYEQYF
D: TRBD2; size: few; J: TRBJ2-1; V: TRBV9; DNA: TGTGCCAGCAGCACCGGGACTAGACTGGAAAATGAGCAGTTCTTC; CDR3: CASSTGTRLENEQFF
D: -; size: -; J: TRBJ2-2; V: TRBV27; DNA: TGTGCCAGCAGTAAACACCATCCAGGGGCCTCGAACACCGGGGAGCTGTTTTTT; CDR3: CASSKHHPGASNTGELFF
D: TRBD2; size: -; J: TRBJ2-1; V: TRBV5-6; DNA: TGTGCCAGCAGCGAGCGTCTAACTAGCGGGAGGGCCAATGAGCAGTTCTTC; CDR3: CASSERLTSGRANEQFF
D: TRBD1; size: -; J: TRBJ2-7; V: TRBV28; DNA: TGTGCCAGCAGGACAGGGGGCGCCTCCTACGAGCAGTACTTC; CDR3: CASRTGGASYEQYF
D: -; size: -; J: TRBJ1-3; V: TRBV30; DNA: TGTGCCTGGAGTGCTCACAGGGATGGAAACACCATATATTTT; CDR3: CAWSAHRDGNTIYF
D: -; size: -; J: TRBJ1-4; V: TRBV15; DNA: TGTGCCACCAGCAGAGAGACCGGGTTTCGGGAAAAACTGTTTTTT; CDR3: CATSRETGFREKLFF
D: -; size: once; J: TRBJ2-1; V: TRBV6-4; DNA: TGTGCCAGCAGTGACTCGGAGAGCGGGTACAATGAGCAGTTCTTC; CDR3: CASSDSESGYNEQFF
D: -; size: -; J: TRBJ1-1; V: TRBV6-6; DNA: TGTGCCAGCAGTTACTCCGCAGGGGAAAGAGGTGAAGCTTTCTTT; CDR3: CASSYSAGERGEAFF
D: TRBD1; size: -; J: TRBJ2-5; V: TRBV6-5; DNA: TGTGCCAGCAGGAGGACAGGGGCACTCCAAGAGACCCAGTACTTC; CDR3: CASRRTGALQETQYF
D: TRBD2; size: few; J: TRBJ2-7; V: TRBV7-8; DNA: TGTGCCAGCAGTTCCGCCAGGACTAGCGGGAGGGCCGATCGATGGTACGAGCAGTACTTC; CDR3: CASSSARTSGRADRWYEQYF
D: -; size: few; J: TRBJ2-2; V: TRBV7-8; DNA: TGTGCCAGCAGCCTAGGACCGGACAGCCTTGACACCGGGGAGCTGTTTTTT; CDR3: CASSLGPDSLDTGELFF
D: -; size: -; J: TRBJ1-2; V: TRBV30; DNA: TGTGCCTGGAGTGTACTCGGTGGCTACACCTTC; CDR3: CAWSVLGGYTF
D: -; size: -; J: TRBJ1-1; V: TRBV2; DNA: TGTGCCAGCAGTGTTCTGGGGGGAGGCAAGAGTGAAGCTTTCTTT; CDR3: CASSVLGGGKSEAFF
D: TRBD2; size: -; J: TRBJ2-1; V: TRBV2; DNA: TGTGCCAGCAGTCTGGGAGCGGGGGCCTACAATGAGCAGTTCTTC; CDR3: CASSLGAGAYNEQFF
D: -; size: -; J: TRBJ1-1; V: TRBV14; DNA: TGTGCCAGCAGCCGTCAGGAGGACACTGAAGCTTTCTTT; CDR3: CASSRQEDTEAFF
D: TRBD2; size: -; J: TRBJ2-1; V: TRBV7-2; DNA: TGTGCCAGCAGACAACGGCGGGAGGCGGGTGAGCAGTTCTTC; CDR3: CASRQRREAGEQFF
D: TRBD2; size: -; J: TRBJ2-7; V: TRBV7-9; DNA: TGTGCCAGCAGCCTGCGGACTAGCGGGCACTACGAGCAGTACTTC; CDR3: CASSLRTSGHYEQYF
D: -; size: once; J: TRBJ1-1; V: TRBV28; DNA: TGTGCCAGCAGTTCAGGTCAGAACACTGAAGCTTTCTTT; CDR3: CASSSGQNTEAFF
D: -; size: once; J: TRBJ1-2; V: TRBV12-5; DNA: TGTGCTAGTGGTTTGGGGCAGAACTATGGCTACACCTTC; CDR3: CASGLGQNYGYTF
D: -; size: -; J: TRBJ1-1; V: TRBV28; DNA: TGTGCCAGCAGTCCGCAACCAGGGAACACTGAAGCTTTCTTT; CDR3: CASSPQPGNTEAFF
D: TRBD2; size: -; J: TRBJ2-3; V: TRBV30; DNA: TGTGCCTGGAGTGTACTGAGCGGGAGTGGCACAGATACGCAGTATTTT; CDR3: CAWSVLSGSGTDTQYF
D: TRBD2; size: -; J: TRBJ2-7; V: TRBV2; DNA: TGTGCCAGCTCTGGACTAGCGGGAGTCTACGAGCAGTACTTC; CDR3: CASSGLAGVYEQYF
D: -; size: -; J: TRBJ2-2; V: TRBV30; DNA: TGTGCCTGGAGTCGAGCGAACACCGGGGAGCTGTTTTTT; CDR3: CAWSRANTGELFF
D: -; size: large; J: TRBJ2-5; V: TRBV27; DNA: TGTGCCAGCAGTTTCTCAGTGACAGAGGTTGGGGAGACCCAGTACTTC; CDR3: CASSFSVTEVGETQYF
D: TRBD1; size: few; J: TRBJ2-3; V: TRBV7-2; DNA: TGTGCCAGCAGCGAGGGACAGGGGGCTACAGATACGCAGTATTTT; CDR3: CASSEGQGATDTQYF
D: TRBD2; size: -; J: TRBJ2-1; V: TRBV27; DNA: TGTGCCAGCAGTTCCTGGACTAGCGGGAACAATGAGCAGTTCTTC; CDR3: CASSSWTSGNNEQFF
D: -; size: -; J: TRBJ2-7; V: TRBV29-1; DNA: TGCAGCGCCTTGGAGGCCTACGAGCAGTACTTC; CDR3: CSALEAYEQYF
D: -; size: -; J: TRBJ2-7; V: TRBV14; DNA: TGTGCCAGCAGCCAAGATCCGGGATCATCCTACGAGCAGTACTTC; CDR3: CASSQDPGSSYEQYF
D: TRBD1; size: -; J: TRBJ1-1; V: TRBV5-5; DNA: TGTGCCAGCAGCACGTATCGGACAGGGTCCACTGAAGCTTTCTTT; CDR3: CASSTYRTGSTEAFF
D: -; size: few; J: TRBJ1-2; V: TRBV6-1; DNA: TGTGCCAGCAGTGAATCGGCAGGGAACTATGGCTACACCTTC; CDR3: CASSESAGNYGYTF
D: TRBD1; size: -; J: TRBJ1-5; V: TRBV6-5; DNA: TGTGCCAGCAGCCTTGGACAGGGGTTTCGTCAGCCCCAGCATTTT; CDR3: CASSLGQGFRQPQHF
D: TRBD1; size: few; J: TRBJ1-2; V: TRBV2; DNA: TGTGCCAGCAGCCCCGGGACAGGGGCCCTAGATGGCTACACCTTC; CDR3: CASSPGTGALDGYTF
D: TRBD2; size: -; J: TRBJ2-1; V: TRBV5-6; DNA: TGTGCCAGCACCGGGACTAGCGGGAGCTACAATGAGCAGTTCTTC; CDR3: CASTGTSGSYNEQFF
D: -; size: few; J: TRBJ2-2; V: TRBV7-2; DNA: TGTGCCAGCAGCTTTAGCGGAACTAACACCGGGGAGCTGTTTTTT; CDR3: CASSFSGTNTGELFF
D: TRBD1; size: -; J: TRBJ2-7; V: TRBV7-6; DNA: TGTGCCAGCAGCTCGCCGGGACAGGGCTCCGAGCAGTACTTC; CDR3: CASSSPGQGSEQYF
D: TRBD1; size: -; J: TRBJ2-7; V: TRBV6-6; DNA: TGTGCCAGCGGGGGACAGAGACCTTACGAGCAGTACTTC; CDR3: CASGGQRPYEQYF
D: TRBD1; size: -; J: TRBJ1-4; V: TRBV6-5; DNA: TGTGCCAGCAGTTACCCCGGGACAGGGGTTAATGAAAAACTGTTTTTT; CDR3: CASSYPGTGVNEKLFF
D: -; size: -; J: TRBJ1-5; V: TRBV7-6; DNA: TGTGCCAGCAGCCAGAATGGGGGCCTGAATCAGCCCCAGCATTTT; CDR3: CASSQNGGLNQPQHF
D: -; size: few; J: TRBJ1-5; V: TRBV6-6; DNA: TGTGCCAGCAGACGGGACTTGAATCAGCCCCAGCATTTT; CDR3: CASRRDLNQPQHF
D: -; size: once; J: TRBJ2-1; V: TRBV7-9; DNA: TGTGCCAGCAGCTTAGGACAGGGAGGTATCAATGAGCAGTTCTTC; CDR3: CASSLGQGGINEQFF
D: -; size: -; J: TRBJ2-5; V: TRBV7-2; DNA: TGTGCCAGCAGCCCTACTAGCTGGGAGACCCAGTACTTC; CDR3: CASSPTSWETQYF
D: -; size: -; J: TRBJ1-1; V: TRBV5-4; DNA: TGTGCCAGCAGCTTAGGAACCCCGTGGGACTACACTGAAGCTTTCTTT; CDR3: CASSLGTPWDYTEAFF
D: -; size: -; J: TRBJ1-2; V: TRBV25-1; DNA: TGTGCCAGCAGTGACCCCTCGGGTAGAGGGAACTATGGCTACACCTTC; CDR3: CASSDPSGRGNYGYTF